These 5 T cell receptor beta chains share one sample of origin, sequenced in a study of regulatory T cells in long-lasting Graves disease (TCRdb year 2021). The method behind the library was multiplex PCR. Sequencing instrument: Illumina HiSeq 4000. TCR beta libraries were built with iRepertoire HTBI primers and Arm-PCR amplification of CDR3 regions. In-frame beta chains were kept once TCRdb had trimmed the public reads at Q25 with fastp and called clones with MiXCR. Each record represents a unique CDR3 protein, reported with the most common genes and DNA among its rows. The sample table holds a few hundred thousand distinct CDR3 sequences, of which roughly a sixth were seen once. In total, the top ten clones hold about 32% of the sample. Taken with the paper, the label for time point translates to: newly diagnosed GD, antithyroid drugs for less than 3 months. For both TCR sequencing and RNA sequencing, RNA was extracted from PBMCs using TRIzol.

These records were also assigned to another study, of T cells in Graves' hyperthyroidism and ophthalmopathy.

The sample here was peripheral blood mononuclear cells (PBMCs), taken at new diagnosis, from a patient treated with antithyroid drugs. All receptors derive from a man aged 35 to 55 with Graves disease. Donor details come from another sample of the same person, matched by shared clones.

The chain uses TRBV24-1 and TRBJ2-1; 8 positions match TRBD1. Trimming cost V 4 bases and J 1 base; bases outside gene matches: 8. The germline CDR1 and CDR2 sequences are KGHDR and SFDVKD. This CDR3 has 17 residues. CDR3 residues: CATSDPKDRVSYNEQFF. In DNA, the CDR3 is TGTGCCACCAGTGACCCGAAGGACAGGGTATCCTACAATGAGCAGTTCTTC.

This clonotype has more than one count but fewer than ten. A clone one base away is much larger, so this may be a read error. The CDR3 DNA is TGTGCCAGCAGTTTCCGGGGCAGGGGGCGAGGGGATACGCAGTATTTT. Residues: CASSFRGRGRGDTQYF. The rearrangement uses TRBV27 and TRBJ2-1, with TRBD1 matching over 8 bases. The J call may be wrong; the DNA end is better matched by TRBJ2-3. Per the germline V gene, CDR1 is MNHEY and CDR2 is SMNVEV (reference sequence). The CDR3 length is 16 residues.

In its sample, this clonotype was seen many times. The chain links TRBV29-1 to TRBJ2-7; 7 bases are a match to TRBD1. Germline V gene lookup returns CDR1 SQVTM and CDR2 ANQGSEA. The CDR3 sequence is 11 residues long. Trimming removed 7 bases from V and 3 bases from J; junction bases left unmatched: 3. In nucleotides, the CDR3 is TGCAGCGGTCGGGACAGCTACGAGCAGTACTTC. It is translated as CSGRDSYEQYF.

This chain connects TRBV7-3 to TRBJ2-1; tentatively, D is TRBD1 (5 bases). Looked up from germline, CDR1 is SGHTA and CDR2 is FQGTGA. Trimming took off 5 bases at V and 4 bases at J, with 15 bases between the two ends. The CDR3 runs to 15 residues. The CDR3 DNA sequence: TGTGCCAGCAGCCTGGGGCACAGTTCATACAATGAGCAGTTCTTC. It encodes CASSLGHSSYNEQFF.

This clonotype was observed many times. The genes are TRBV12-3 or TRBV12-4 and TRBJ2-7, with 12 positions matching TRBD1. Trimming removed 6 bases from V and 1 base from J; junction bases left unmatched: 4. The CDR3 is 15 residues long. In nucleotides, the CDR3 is TGTGCCAGCAGCAGGGACAGGGGGCATTCCTACGAGCAGTACTTC. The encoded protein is CASSRDRGHSYEQYF.